Listed below are T cell receptor beta chains from one sample, sequenced in a study of post-analysis software for immune sequencing data. TCRdb passed the PCR reads through MiXCR, listing each CDR3 protein once. The table lists about 430,000 distinct CDR3 sequences, 35% to 45% of them singletons. The sample consisted of blood. These receptors all stem from a girl aged 2 to 10 with multiple sclerosis. CDR3s include the opening cysteine and the closing phenylalanine or tryptophan. Each record gives: J gene, D gene, V gene, clone size, CDR3 protein, CDR3 DNA. The D gene is left open where the match is weak. A clone size is listed for some rows: how often the clone was seen (once, few, many), or a class if it is expanded.

TRBJ2-7,TRBD2,TRBV4-1,.,CASSQGLAGGSYEQYF,TGCGCCAGCAGCCAAGGACTAGCGGGAGGCAGCTACGAGCAGTACTTC
TRBJ1-5,.,TRBV30,.,CAWNQGGSPNQPQHF,TGTGCCTGGAACCAAGGGGGGAGCCCAAATCAGCCCCAGCATTTT
TRBJ2-4,.,TRBV12-3/TRBV12-4,.,CASSSFRNIQYF,TGTGCCAGCAGTTCGTTTAGGAACATTCAGTACTTC
TRBJ1-3,.,TRBV12-3/TRBV12-4,.,CASSFSRSSGNTIYF,TGTGCCAGCAGTTTTTCACGGTCCTCTGGAAACACCATATATTTT
TRBJ2-7,.,TRBV15,.,CATRKDGSYEQYF,TGTGCCACCAGAAAGGACGGCTCCTACGAGCAGTACTTC
TRBJ2-3,TRBD2,TRBV20-1,few,CSAREAGVGTDTQYF,TGCAGTGCTAGAGAAGCGGGAGTAGGAACAGATACGCAGTATTTT
TRBJ2-5,TRBD1,TRBV4-1,.,CASSQPGQGVGEQYF,TGCGCCAGCAGCCAACCCGGACAGGGGGTGGGTGAGCAGTACTTC
TRBJ2-3,TRBD2,TRBV20-1,.,CSAHSGGVIDTQYF,TGCAGTGCGCATAGCGGGGGGGTCATAGATACGCAGTATTTT
TRBJ2-7,TRBD1,TRBV5-1,medium-sized,CASSLRPQGASYEQYF,TGCGCCAGCAGCTTGCGTCCACAGGGGGCGTCGTACGAGCAGTACTTC
TRBJ2-7,.,TRBV7-2,few,CASSSGAGTSYEQYF,TGTGCCAGCAGCTCAGGCGCAGGGACGTCCTACGAGCAGTACTTC
TRBJ1-1,.,TRBV15,.,CATSIQGNTEAFF,TGTGCCACCAGCATCCAGGGTAACACTGAAGCTTTCTTT
TRBJ1-2,.,TRBV9,.,CASSGATTAAYGYTF,TGTGCCAGCAGCGGAGCTACCACGGCAGCCTATGGCTACACCTTC
TRBJ2-3,.,TRBV6-5,.,CASTLQGGSTDTQYF,TGTGCCAGCACTCTACAGGGGGGGAGCACAGATACGCAGTATTTT
TRBJ2-3,TRBD2,TRBV19,.,CASSILLGLAATDTQYF,TGTGCCAGTAGTATCCTACTCGGACTAGCCGCCACAGATACGCAGTATTTT
TRBJ2-1,.,TRBV29-1,.,CSVEVGGGNEQFF,TGCAGCGTTGAAGTAGGGGGTGGGAATGAGCAGTTCTTC
TRBJ1-5,.,TRBV15,few,CATSSREGGWQPQHF,TGTGCCACCAGCAGCCGGGAGGGAGGTTGGCAGCCCCAGCATTTT
TRBJ1-2,.,TRBV28,.,CASSLMGRANYGYTF,TGTGCCAGCAGTTTAATGGGACGGGCCAACTATGGCTACACCTTC
TRBJ1-1,.,TRBV6-1,.,CASSLETGNTEAFF,TGTGCCAGCAGTCTTGAGACGGGGAACACTGAAGCTTTCTTT
TRBJ1-4,TRBD1,TRBV15,.,CATSPGLMAGGNEKLFF,TGTGCCACCAGCCCCGGGCTGATGGCAGGGGGGAATGAAAAACTGTTTTTT
TRBJ2-7,.,TRBV5-1,.,CASSLDSGTYEQYF,TGCGCCAGCAGCTTGGATAGCGGAACCTACGAGCAGTACTTC
TRBJ2-3,.,TRBV7-9,.,CASTLTDTQYF,TGTGCCAGCACCCTTACCGATACGCAGTATTTT
TRBJ2-3,TRBD2,TRBV5-1,.,CASSLFRAVGLAGANADTQYF,TGCGCCAGCAGCTTGTTCCGGGCGGTGGGACTAGCGGGGGCCAATGCAGATACGCAGTATTTT